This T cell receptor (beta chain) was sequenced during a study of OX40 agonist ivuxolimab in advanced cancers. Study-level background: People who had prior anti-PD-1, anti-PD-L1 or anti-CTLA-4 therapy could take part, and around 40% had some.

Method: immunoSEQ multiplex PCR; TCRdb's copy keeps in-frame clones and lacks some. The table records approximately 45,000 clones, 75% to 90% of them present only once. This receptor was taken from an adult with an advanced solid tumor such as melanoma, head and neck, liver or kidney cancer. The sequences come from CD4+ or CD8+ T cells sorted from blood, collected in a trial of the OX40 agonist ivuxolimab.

CDR3: CASSLGGDLTDTQYF. CDR3 coding DNA: TGTGCCAGCAGTTTAGGTGGCGACCTCACAGATACGCAGTATTTT. V and J are TRBV27 and TRBJ2-3; D is undetermined. Trimming shortened V by 2 bases and J by 2 bases, and 11 bases separated the two germline ends. In germline, CDR1 is MNHEY, CDR2 SMNVEV (reference sequence). This CDR3 spans 15 amino acids.